What follows are 16 T cell receptor beta chains derived from one specimen sequenced in a study of T cell responses to AZD1222 COVID-19 vaccine. Generated by immunoSEQ multiplex PCR, the TCRdb table keeps only in-frame clones and is missing some. The sample yields roughly 130,000 clones, approximately 88% seen once. Sample: peripheral blood, taken on day 0 of MenACWY control vaccination. Receptors were obtained from an adult in good health.

By share of the sample, this clone is medium-sized. The chain joins TRBV6-1 to TRBJ2-7, with D possibly TRBD1 on 6 matching bases. Germline values: CDR1 MNHNS, CDR2 SASEGT. The CDR3 is made up of 16 amino acids. Trimming left V 1 base short and J 2 bases short, with 15 bases between. CDR3 sequence (DNA): TGTGCCAGCAGTGAAGAGGAAGGGACACTTGCCTACGAGCAGTACTTC. Encoded protein: CASSEEEGTLAYEQYF.

This clone was seen only a few times. The chain joins TRBV15 to TRBJ1-1; 8 bases align to TRBD1. The CDR3 has 15 amino acids. The V segment lost 0 bases and the J segment 5 bases; nucleotides outside the gene matches: 5. Germline V gene lookup returns CDR1 LNHNV and CDR2 YYDKDF (reference sequence). CDR3 region: CATSRDSTGGTEAFF. CDR3 in DNA: TGTGCCACCAGCAGAGATAGCACAGGGGGTACTGAAGCTTTCTTT.

The CDR3 DNA follows: TGTGCCAGCAGCCACATTACACAGGGGATGAACTATGGCTACACCTTC. Protein: CASSHITQGMNYGYTF. J is TRBJ1-2 and V is TRBV4-2, with 7 nucleotides matching TRBD1. V dropped 3 bases and J dropped 2; count of bases not matched to a gene: 9. CDR1 and CDR2 (germline): LGHNA, YNFKEQ. The CDR3 covers 16 residues.

The chain uses TRBV30 and TRBJ1-2; maybe TRBD1 (5 bases). Germline CDR1 reads GTSNPN; CDR2 reads SVGIG (reference sequence). Trimming took 2 bases from V and 8 from J, leaving 12 bases between them. The CDR3 has 12 amino acids. DNA of the CDR3: TGTGCCTGGAGTCTCCAGGGAGACGGCTACACCTTC. It yields the protein CAWSLQGDGYTF.

This sequence joins TRBV14 and TRBJ2-1; TRBD2 aligns across 9 bases. This CDR3 contains 16 residues. With 2 bases clipped from V and 5 bases from J, the junction kept 7 bases outside the gene matches. Germline loops: CDR1 SGHDN, CDR2 FVKESK. The CDR3 bases are TGTGCCAGCAGCCAAAGTCCTAGCGGGAAGAACAATGAGCAGTTCTTC. Encoded protein: CASSQSPSGKNNEQFF.

This chain uses TRBV6-4 with TRBJ2-1; D tentatively fits TRBD1 or TRBD2 (5 bases each). Germline-derived CDR1 and CDR2 are MRHNA and SNTAGT. CDR3 length: 14 residues. V gave up 6 bases and J gave up 2 bases, with 11 bases separating them. CDR3 amino acids: CASSRDGTYNEQFF. In nucleotides, the CDR3 is TGTGCCAGCAGCCGGGACGGGACCTACAATGAGCAGTTCTTC.

V gene TRBV27 combines with J gene TRBJ1-2; 7 bases match TRBD1. Trimming at V came to 5 bases and at J to 3 bases, leaving 6 bases not matched to a gene. Germline CDR1 reads MNHEY; CDR2 reads SMNVEV (reference sequence). This CDR3 contains 14 residues. CDR3 sequence: CASSTYGTDYGYTF. CDR3 bases: TGTGCCAGCAGTACCTACGGGACAGACTATGGCTACACCTTC.

Only a few counts were recorded for this clone. V is TRBV5-6 and J is TRBJ1-2; tentative D call: TRBD1 (5 bases). Germline V gene sequence: CDR1 SGHDT, CDR2 YYEEEE. V was clipped by 1 base and J by 4 bases, with 11 bases between them. The CDR3 is 14 residues long. The CDR3, as DNA: TGTGCCAGCAGCTTGTGGCAGGGACTCTATGGCTACACCTTC. Translated, it gives CASSLWQGLYGYTF.

About this clone: Other DNA sequences from this sample encode an identical CDR3 as well. The chain joins TRBV6-5 to TRBJ2-1; 10 bases are shared with TRBD2. Germline CDR1 reads MNHEY; CDR2 reads SVGAGI. The junction had 4 bases not matched to a gene; V was cut back by 6 bases and J by 2 bases. This CDR3 has 15 residues. The CDR3 bases are TGTGCCAGCAGCTCCGGGACTAGCGCCTACAATGAGCAGTTCTTC. Encoded protein: CASSSGTSAYNEQFF.

The rearrangement joins TRBV7-8 to TRBJ1-3; D perhaps matches TRBD1 (6 bases). CDR3 length: 14 residues. Looked up from germline, CDR1 is SGHVS and CDR2 is FQNEAQ. V was trimmed by 2 bases and J by 9 bases, leaving 14 bases between them. CDR3 nucleotide sequence: TGTGCCAGCAGCTTAACCAGGGGTGTCGGCACCATATATTTT. It yields the protein CASSLTRGVGTIYF.

The chain recombines TRBV27 with TRBJ2-5; D unclear. The germline V gene encodes CDR1 MNHEY and CDR2 SMNVEV (reference sequence). The CDR3 loop spans 12 amino acids. V was cut by 6 bases and J by 2 bases, with 7 bases left in between. The CDR3 loop reads CASRRRQETQYF. The CDR3 region has the DNA TGTGCCAGCAGGAGGCGGCAAGAGACCCAGTACTTC.

The chain couples TRBV6-2 or TRBV6-3 to TRBJ1-3, with a tentative D call TRBD1 (5 bases). The V end lost 2 bases, the J end lost 4 bases, and 12 bases lay between the germline ends. This CDR3 has 15 residues. CDR1 and CDR2 from the germline V gene are MNHEY and SVGEGT. The DNA of the CDR3 is TGTGCCAGCAGTTACCCCACAGGCTCAGGAAACACCATATATTTT. The encoded protein is CASSYPTGSGNTIYF.

V gene TRBV11-2 combines with J gene TRBJ1-2; D is possibly TRBD1 (6 bases). Germline V gene lookup returns CDR1 SGHAT and CDR2 FQNNGV. The CDR3 is made up of 16 amino acids. V was trimmed by 2 bases and J by 5 bases, leaving 18 bases between them. The CDR3 sequence: CASSLPRQVPEYGYTF. CDR3 DNA sequence: TGTGCCAGCAGCTTACCTAGACAGGTCCCGGAGTATGGCTACACCTTC.

This clone appeared once. For the CDR3, the DNA is TGCGCCAGCAGCTTGGTGGGACGGTCCTACGAGCAGTACTTC. As protein: CASSLVGRSYEQYF. The V and J genes are TRBV5-1 and TRBJ2-7; D is perhaps TRBD1 or TRBD2 (5 bases each). The CDR3 runs 14 residues. Deletions cut 0 bases from V and 1 base from J, with 8 bases between. CDR1 SGHRS and CDR2 YFSETQ come from the germline V gene.

This clone was counted once. V is TRBV2 and J is TRBJ1-1; D call uncertain. The length of the CDR3 is 13 residues. The germline CDR1 and CDR2 sequences are SNHLY and FYNNEI. V lost 4 bases to trimming and J lost 1 base, with 7 bases between them. The CDR3 is CASSAAGNTEAFF. The CDR3 coding sequence is TGTGCCAGCAGTGCTGCCGGGAACACTGAAGCTTTCTTT. Complete variable domain (other parts from reference TRBV2 and TRBJ1-1): EPEVTQTPSHQVTQMGQEVILRCVPISNHLYFYWYRQILGQKVEFLVSFYNNEISEKSEIFDDQFSVERPDGSNFTLKIRSTKLEDSAMYFCASSAAGNTEAFFGQGTRLTVV.

This rearrangement joins TRBV12-3 or TRBV12-4 to TRBJ2-5; unclear D gene. The CDR3 sequence is 13 residues long. The V end lost 4 bases, the J end lost 7 bases, and 13 bases lay between the germline ends. The CDR3 DNA reads TGTGCCAGCAGTTCTGACACCCTGGGGACCCAGTACTTC. Translated: CASSSDTLGTQYF.